Presented here are 7 T cell receptor beta chains from one specimen sequenced in a study of shared clonotypes between healthy human individuals. Generated by immunoSEQ multiplex PCR, the TCRdb table keeps only in-frame clones and is missing some. The table has roughly 1.4 million clones, 97% to 99% seen once. The source material was naive CD4+ T cells sorted from blood. Noted subset: CD45RA+ positively selected. The origin of the receptors is a man younger than 40 in good health.

The chain carries TRBV27 and TRBJ2-7; D is ambiguous. Germline V gene sequence: CDR1 MNHEY, CDR2 SMNVEV (reference sequence). V was clipped by 3 bases and J by 5 bases, with 11 bases between them. CDR3 length: 13 amino acids. The DNA for the CDR3 is TGTGCCAGCAGTTTTTTAGGTTTTGACGAGCAGTACTTC. This sequence encodes CASSFLGFDEQYF.

The J gene is TRBJ2-2, the V gene TRBV19; D is ambiguous. V was trimmed by 3 bases and J by 7 bases, leaving 12 bases between them. This CDR3 has 14 residues. Germline CDR1 is LNHDA and CDR2 is SQIVND (reference sequence). CDR3 loop: CASSIEGISGELFF. The CDR3 region has the DNA TGTGCCAGTAGTATCGAAGGGATTAGCGGGGAGCTGTTTTTT.

The chain has TRBV9 and TRBJ2-1, with D perhaps assigned TRBD1 or TRBD2 (6 bases each). Germline V gives CDR1 SGDLS, CDR2 YYNGEE. The V end was cut by 3 bases, the J end by 7 bases, with 14 bases between. The CDR3 spans 14 residues. The CDR3 sequence is CASSARGPGNEQFF. Written as DNA, the CDR3 is TGTGCCAGCAGCGCCCGGGGGCCCGGTAATGAGCAGTTCTTC.

The genes are TRBV10-1 and TRBJ2-3; D is possibly TRBD2 (5 bases). Trimming stripped 2 bases from V and 3 bases from J, with 12 bases between. The CDR3 length is 15 residues. Germline CDR1 reads WNHNN; CDR2 reads SYGVQD (reference sequence). The CDR3 region is CASSEAAGSTDTQYF. The CDR3 nucleotides are TGCGCCAGCAGTGAGGCCGCGGGTTCTACAGATACGCAGTATTTT.

The chain uses TRBV2 and TRBJ2-3; D could derive from TRBD1 or TRBD2 (5 bases each). CDR1 and CDR2 from the germline V gene are SNHLY and FYNNEI. The CDR3 totals 14 residues. Trimming took off 8 bases at V and 2 bases at J, with 14 bases between the two ends. CDR3 sequence reads: CASGGWQATDTQYF. The CDR3 DNA reads as TGTGCCAGCGGGGGTTGGCAGGCCACAGATACGCAGTATTTT.

The V and J genes are TRBV11-3 and TRBJ2-7; D might be TRBD2 (5 bases). CDR1 is SGHNT, CDR2 YENEEA, per germline. This CDR3 region has 14 residues. The germline V and J ends were trimmed by 5 bases and 2 bases, with 13 bases remaining between them. The CDR3 here is CASSGPGNAYEQYF. The CDR3 DNA reads TGTGCCAGCAGCGGGCCCGGGAATGCCTACGAGCAGTACTTC. Full variable domain (outside the CDR3, taken from reference TRBV11-3 and TRBJ2-7): EAGVVQSPRYKIIEKKQPVAFWCNPISGHNTLYWYLQNLGQGPELLIRYENEEAVDDSQLPKDRFSAERLKGVDSTLKIQPAELGDSAVYLCASSGPGNAYEQYFGPGTRLTVT.

About this clone: At one boundary the junction diverges from the germline segment, which might be a read error. The J gene is TRBJ2-2, the V gene TRBV7-7; D is unresolved. CDR1 is SSHAT and CDR2 is FNYEAQ in the germline V gene (reference sequence). This CDR3 has 14 amino acids. The CDR3 sequence: CASSPTVYTGELFF. Here the CDR3 DNA reads TGTGCTAGCAGCCCGACCGTATACACCGGGGAGCTGTTTTTT.